This T cell receptor (beta chain) was sequenced during a study of post-analysis software for immune sequencing data. Regarding the study as a whole: A handful of TRBV segments were significantly more frequent in patients than in controls. TRBV5-6, TRBV5-1 and TRBV20-1 were among these segments.

Researchers reported that TCR beta cDNA libraries carried unique molecular identifiers. TCRdb analysed the PCR reads with MiXCR anew, one entry per CDR3 protein. The sample holds approximately 570,000 distinct CDR3 sequences, about 40% seen once. A remark on this clonotype: Its specificity is unknown.

Germline V lookup: CDR1 SGHRS, CDR2 YFSETQ. The CDR3 totals 17 residues. Unmatched junction bases numbered 4, after V lost 2 bases and J lost 2 bases. This TCR was recovered from a girl aged 5-17 years with multiple sclerosis. The sequenced material came from blood. The J gene is TRBJ2-3, the V gene TRBV5-1, with TRBD2 matching 14 bases. The CDR3 sequence is CASSLRTSGGTTDTQYF. CDR3 DNA sequence: TGCGCCAGCAGCTTAAGGACTAGCGGGGGGACCACAGATACGCAGTATTTT.